This is a list of T cell receptor beta chains from one sample in a study of shared clonotypes between healthy human individuals. Using immunoSEQ multiplex PCR, the repertoire was profiled, and TCRdb retains in-frame clones only, with some absent. The sample carries approximately 500,000 clones, 90% to 96% recorded once. What was sequenced was naive CD4+ T cells sorted from blood. These TCRs come from a woman in her twenties or thirties in good health. The CDR3 runs from the conserved cysteine through the conserved F or W. A D gene is named only where the DNA matches it firmly. Clone size is shown for a subset of rows, as once, few, many or a class of expanded clone.

TRBJ2-2 TRBV5-1 NA NA CASSHGEGTGELFF TGCGCCAGCAGCCACGGAGAGGGCACCGGGGAGCTGTTTTTT
TRBJ2-7 TRBV15 NA NA CATSREDTSSYEQYF TGTGCCACCAGCAGAGAAGACACTTCAAGCTACGAGCAGTACTTC
TRBJ1-2 TRBV30 few NA CAWSVLTGPSYGYTF TGTGCCTGGAGTGTACTTACCGGACCGAGCTATGGCTACACCTTC
TRBJ2-1 TRBV5-1 NA NA CASSLQNNEQFF TGCGCCAGCAGCTTACAGAACAATGAGCAGTTCTTC
TRBJ1-2 TRBV28 NA NA CASETGPRGNGYTF TGTGCCAGCGAAACAGGCCCCCGGGGTAATGGCTACACCTTC
TRBJ1-4 TRBV6-1 NA TRBD1 CASSELQGAREKLFF TGTGCCAGCAGTGAATTACAGGGGGCGCGAGAAAAACTGTTTTTT
TRBJ2-7 TRBV10-3 few NA CAIGSDGGQYF TGTGCCATCGGATCAGACGGCGGGCAGTACTTC
TRBJ2-1 TRBV7-8 NA NA CASSYRTSSYNEQFF TGTGCCAGCAGCTACAGGACAAGCTCCTACAATGAGCAGTTCTTC
TRBJ1-4 TRBV28 NA NA CASSFNGEKLFF TGTGCCAGCAGTTTCAATGGTGAAAAACTGTTTTTT
TRBJ2-5 TRBV6-6 NA NA CASGETQYF TGTGCCAGCGGGGAGACCCAGTACTTC
TRBJ2-5 TRBV6-6 NA NA CASSYSQGMETQYF TGTGCCAGCAGTTACTCACAGGGTATGGAGACCCAGTACTTC
TRBJ2-5 TRBV6-1 NA NA CASSGRYQETQYF TGTGCCAGCAGTGGGAGATATCAAGAGACCCAGTACTTC
TRBJ1-1 TRBV29-1 NA TRBD1 CSVSGTGGTEAFF TGCAGCGTTTCGGGGACAGGGGGGACTGAAGCTTTCTTT
TRBJ2-7 TRBV5-1 NA NA CASSFANSYYEQYF TGCGCCAGCAGCTTCGCCAATTCGTACTACGAGCAGTACTTC
TRBJ1-2 TRBV18 once NA CASSPTFDTPFGYTF TGTGCCAGCTCACCGACTTTCGACACCCCATTCGGCTACACCTTC
TRBJ2-7 TRBV28 NA TRBD1 CASRGTGSTSYEQYF TGTGCCAGCAGAGGGACAGGTTCAACCTCCTACGAGCAGTACTTC
TRBJ1-5 TRBV19 once NA CASSTDRNQPQHF TGTGCCAGTAGCACTGATCGTAATCAGCCCCAGCATTTT
TRBJ2-5 TRBV14 NA NA CASSQGRAGETQYF TGTGCCAGCAGCCAAGGAAGAGCCGGAGAGACCCAGTACTTC
TRBJ1-2 TRBV7-9 NA NA CASAFARGDFGYTF TGTGCCAGCGCCTTCGCAAGGGGTGATTTTGGCTACACCTTC
TRBJ2-2 TRBV11-3 NA TRBD2 CASSRTSGRRAGELFF TGTGCCAGCAGTCGGACTAGCGGGAGGAGGGCCGGGGAGCTGTTTTTT
TRBJ2-3 TRBV15 NA TRBD1 CATSSRTGRTDTQYF TGTGCCACCAGCTCCAGGACAGGACGAACAGATACGCAGTATTTT
TRBJ2-7 TRBV6-5 NA NA CASSYSTRMEIYEQYF TGTGCCAGCAGTTACTCGACGCGGATGGAGATCTACGAGCAGTACTTC
TRBJ2-3 TRBV13 NA TRBD1 CASSSRTGTRVDTQYF TGTGCCAGCAGCTCGCGGACAGGCACTAGAGTGGATACGCAGTATTTT
TRBJ1-6 TRBV30 NA NA CAWNREHVGVSPLHF TGTGCCTGGAACCGCGAACACGTAGGGGTTTCACCCCTCCACTTT
TRBJ2-7 TRBV4-1 NA TRBD1 CASSQIMGQGNYEQYF TGCGCCAGCAGCCAAATTATGGGACAGGGGAACTACGAGCAGTACTTC
TRBJ2-7 TRBV7-9 NA TRBD2 CASSLGTSVYEQYF TGTGCCAGCAGCTTAGGCACTAGCGTTTACGAGCAGTACTTC
TRBJ2-7 TRBV6-6 once TRBD1 CASRGTGSEQYF TGTGCCAGCAGAGGGACAGGTTCCGAGCAGTACTTC
TRBJ2-6 TRBV18 NA NA CASSSRRTSGANVLTF TGTGCCAGCTCATCTCGACGAACGTCTGGGGCCAACGTCCTGACTTTC
TRBJ1-5 TRBV6-1 NA NA CASSTDPNQPQHF TGTGCCAGCTCAACAGACCCGAATCAGCCCCAGCATTTT
TRBJ2-7 TRBV6-5 NA TRBD1 CASSPDRGHEQYF TGTGCCAGCAGCCCTGACAGGGGGCACGAGCAGTACTTC
TRBJ1-5 TRBV19 NA NA CASSILGASGQPQHF TGTGCCAGTAGTATTTTGGGGGCGAGCGGTCAGCCCCAGCATTTT
TRBJ1-2 TRBV11-2 NA NA CASSFPAGARGYTF TGTGCCAGCTCCTTTCCAGCGGGGGCTCGGGGCTACACCTTC
TRBJ1-1 TRBV28 NA NA CASTEMNTEAFF TGTGCCAGCACCGAAATGAACACTGAAGCTTTCTTT
TRBJ1-3 TRBV18 NA NA CASSPDGSSGNTIYF TGTGCCAGCTCACCGGACGGAAGCTCTGGAAACACCATATATTTT
TRBJ2-7 TRBV27 once TRBD1 CASSPRTGAYEQYF TGTGCCAGCAGTCCGAGGACAGGGGCCTACGAGCAGTACTTC
TRBJ1-2 TRBV19 NA TRBD1 CASGQELYGYTF TGTGCCAGTGGACAGGAACTCTATGGCTACACCTTC
TRBJ1-2 TRBV2 NA TRBD1 CASRTTGSYGYTF TGTGCCAGCAGGACGACAGGGTCCTATGGCTACACCTTC
TRBJ2-7 TRBV4-2 NA NA CASSQDSISYEQYF TGTGCCAGCAGCCAAGATTCCATCTCCTACGAGCAGTACTTC
TRBJ2-2 TRBV5-1 NA TRBD1 CASSLTVTGATGELFF TGCGCCAGCAGCTTGACCGTTACAGGGGCCACCGGGGAGCTGTTTTTT
TRBJ1-2 TRBV27 NA NA CASSLSAATGSVGGYTF TGTGCCAGCAGTTTATCCGCGGCCACAGGATCAGTTGGTGGCTACACCTTC
TRBJ2-5 TRBV11-2 NA NA CASSPRSDGLETQYF TGTGCCAGCAGCCCCCGGAGTGACGGCTTGGAGACCCAGTACTTC
TRBJ2-4 TRBV5-1 NA NA CASSFAAKNIQYF TGCGCCAGCAGCTTTGCAGCCAAAAACATTCAGTACTTC